The 24 T cell receptor beta chains below come from one sample, sequenced in a study of cytomegalovirus exposure and HLA in healthy donors. The study ran its PCR with 60 Vbeta and 13 Jbeta primers. Some clones are missing from TCRdb's copy, which holds only in-frame ones; the method was immunoSEQ multiplex PCR. The sample shows about 140,000 clones, around 79% of them seen only once. Sequenced sample: PBMCs. The receptors here all came from a female donor in good health and CMV-seronegative.

V and J are TRBV7-8 and TRBJ2-5, with 8 bases matching TRBD1. The CDR3 spans 15 residues. Germline trimming cut 5 bases from V and 5 bases from J; bases unmatched to any gene: 10. Germline V gene lookup returns CDR1 SGHVS and CDR2 FQNEAQ. The CDR3 DNA follows: TGTGCCAGCAGCGTCCAGGGGGCAGATTTTGAGACCCAGTACTTC. Translated, it gives CASSVQGADFETQYF.

The chain carries TRBV5-4 and TRBJ1-2; 7 nucleotides agree with TRBD1. Germline V gives CDR1 SGHNT, CDR2 YYREEE (reference sequence). The CDR3 has 14 amino acids. Germline trimming cut 5 bases from V and 2 bases from J; bases unmatched to any gene: 6. CDR3 sequence (DNA): TGTGCCAGCAGACGCGAACAGGGGAACTATGGCTACACCTTC. Amino acids: CASRREQGNYGYTF.

This clone was counted once. The chain is built from TRBV7-9 and TRBJ1-1; D remains unclear. Trimming cost V 5 bases and J 8 bases, with 15 bases left between them. Germline assignment: CDR1 SEHNR and CDR2 FQNEAQ (reference sequence). CDR3 length: 13 amino acids. This chain's CDR3 is CASSPPRLWEAFF. CDR3 DNA: TGTGCCAGCAGCCCCCCGAGGCTGTGGGAAGCTTTCTTT.

The chain is built from TRBV4-2 and TRBJ1-2, with D maybe TRBD1 (6 bases). Germline V lookup: CDR1 LGHNA, CDR2 YNFKEQ. The CDR3 contains 15 residues. V dropped 1 base and J dropped 8 bases, with 17 bases sitting between them. The CDR3 bases are TGTGCCAGCAGCCAAGCAGTACAGGGATCACGGGGCTACACCTTC. This encodes CASSQAVQGSRGYTF.

The CDR3 region has the DNA TGTGCCAGCAGTTCCACAGGGTTAGCCGAGCAGTACTTC. Translated: CASSSTGLAEQYF. The rearrangement uses TRBV28 and TRBJ2-7, with TRBD1 as a possible D gene (6 bases). The CDR3 sequence is 13 residues long. The germline gives CDR1 MDHEN, CDR2 SYDVKM. The V end lost 4 bases, the J end lost 6 bases, and 13 bases lay between the germline ends.

This rearrangement joins TRBV5-1 to TRBJ2-6, with D perhaps TRBD1 (6 bases). The length of the CDR3 is 15 residues. Trimming took 1 base from V and 4 from J, leaving 9 bases between them. The germline V gene encodes CDR1 SGHRS and CDR2 YFSETQ. CDR3: CASSLWGPGANVLTF. CDR3 DNA sequence: TGCGCCAGCAGCTTGTGGGGGCCAGGGGCCAACGTCCTGACTTTC.

V gene TRBV19 combines with J gene TRBJ1-5; D unresolved. Trimming pared 6 bases from V and 3 bases from J, leaving 18 bases between. From germline, CDR1 is LNHDA and CDR2 SQIVND (reference sequence). The CDR3 sequence is 16 residues long. This CDR3 is CASSMGRKYYNQPQHF. The CDR3 DNA sequence: TGTGCCAGTAGCATGGGGAGGAAATACTACAATCAGCCCCAGCATTTT.

The sample holds a few counts of this clone. The chain couples TRBV5-1 to TRBJ1-1; the D gene is possibly TRBD1 (6 bases). The CDR3 runs to 15 residues. Germline V gene sequence: CDR1 SGHRS, CDR2 YFSETQ. V dropped 3 bases and J dropped 0 bases, with 12 bases sitting between them. The CDR3 region is CASSYRQVMNTEAFF. The CDR3, as DNA: TGCGCCAGCAGCTACAGACAGGTAATGAACACTGAAGCTTTCTTT.

V and J are TRBV27 and TRBJ2-1; TRBD2 is a possible D gene (6 bases). There are 14 residues in the CDR3. CDR1 and CDR2 (germline): MNHEY, SMNVEV (reference sequence). Trimming shortened V by 3 bases and J by 6 bases, and 12 bases separated the two germline ends. Written as DNA, the CDR3 is TGTGCCAGCAGTTTGGGGGGTCCCCCCAATGAGCAGTTCTTC. This encodes CASSLGGPPNEQFF.

The rearrangement joins TRBV19 to TRBJ1-5; 9 nucleotides line up with TRBD1. CDR3 length: 15 amino acids. Germline V CDR1 and CDR2: LNHDA, SQIVND (reference sequence). J lost 2 bases, V lost 7 bases, and 6 bases had no gene match. CDR3 region: CASNLDRGGNQPQHF. The CDR3 nucleotides read TGTGCCAGTAATTTGGACAGGGGCGGCAATCAGCCCCAGCATTTT.

This sequence joins TRBV10-1 and TRBJ1-1, with TRBD1 matching 11 bases. Trimming removed 4 bases from V and 7 bases from J; junction bases left unmatched: 2. CDR1 is WNHNN, CDR2 SYGVQD, per germline (reference sequence). The CDR3 length is 13 residues. CDR3 protein: CASSGGQGVEAFF. The CDR3 nucleotides read TGCGCCAGCAGTGGGGGACAGGGGGTTGAAGCTTTCTTT.

This clone has only one observation. This chain joins TRBV4-3 and TRBJ1-3; no reliable D call. Germline CDR1 reads LGHNA; CDR2 reads YSLEER. The CDR3 loop spans 17 amino acids. The germline V and J ends were trimmed by 0 bases and 0 bases, with 12 bases remaining between them. The CDR3 protein is CASSQDDAGISGNTIYF. The CDR3 DNA is TGCGCCAGCAGCCAAGATGACGCGGGGATCTCTGGAAACACCATATATTTT.

V usage is TRBV5-1 and J usage is TRBJ1-1; maybe TRBD1 (5 bases). The V end was cut by 0 bases, the J end by 4 bases, with 7 bases between. CDR3 size: 13 residues. Germline CDR1 SGHRS, CDR2 YFSETQ. The CDR3: CASSLDGGTEAFF. CDR3 in DNA: TGCGCCAGCAGCTTGGACGGGGGCACTGAAGCTTTCTTT.

This sequence joins TRBV29-1 and TRBJ2-3, with D hard to call. The CDR3 spans 14 residues. The germline CDR1 and CDR2 sequences are SQVTM and ANQGSEA. V lost 5 bases, J lost 3 bases, and 15 bases lay in between. CDR3 sequence reads: CSVIWAEKTDTQYF. Written as DNA, the CDR3 is TGCAGCGTTATCTGGGCCGAAAAAACAGATACGCAGTATTTT.

The CDR3 DNA reads as TGCAGCGTTGATAGGCTAGCGGGAGTTAAAGGCAATGAGCAGTTCTTC. It specifies CSVDRLAGVKGNEQFF. The J gene is TRBJ2-1, the V gene TRBV29-1; 10 nucleotides match TRBD2. Germline-derived CDR1 and CDR2 are SQVTM and ANQGSEA. Losses at the gene ends were 3 bases for V and 6 bases for J; bases not matched to a gene: 11. This CDR3 region has 16 residues.

V gene TRBV6-6 combines with J gene TRBJ1-2; 8 nucleotides match TRBD1. Germline CDR1 and CDR2: MNHNY and SVGAGI (reference sequence). V shed 8 bases and J 5 bases; nucleotides not matched to a gene: 7. This CDR3 region has 13 residues. The CDR3 DNA reads as TGTGCCAGCGGAACAGGGGGGGAGTATGGCTACACCTTC. This gives the protein CASGTGGEYGYTF.

V gene TRBV7-2 combines with J gene TRBJ1-2; D gene ambiguous. The CDR3 loop spans 13 amino acids. Germline-derived CDR1 and CDR2 are SGHTA and FQGNSA. V lost 3 bases, J lost 8 bases, and 13 bases lay in between. In nucleotides, the CDR3 is TGTGCCAGCAGCTTGGTCGAACTCCAAGGCTACACCTTC. This translates into CASSLVELQGYTF. The whole variable domain, filled in from reference TRBV7-2 and TRBJ1-2, reads GAGVSQSPSNKVTEKGKDVELRCDPISGHTALYWYRQSLGQGLEFLIYFQGNSAPDKSGLPSDRFSAERTGGSVSTLTIQRTQQEDSAVYLCASSLVELQGYTFGSGTRLTVV.

The chain carries TRBV7-2 and TRBJ1-1, with a possible D match to TRBD1 (5 bases). The CDR3 totals 14 residues. Trimming removed 5 bases from V and 1 base from J, with 11 bases in between. CDR1 and CDR2 (germline): SGHTA, FQGNSA. CDR3 residues: CASSRGLTNTEAFF. Here the CDR3 DNA reads TGTGCCAGCAGCCGGGGACTGACGAACACTGAAGCTTTCTTT.

The rearrangement joins TRBV6-1 to TRBJ2-5, with D perhaps matching TRBD2 (6 bases). V gave up 3 bases and J gave up 5 bases, with 19 bases separating them. This CDR3 spans 16 amino acids. Germline lookup yields CDR1 MNHNS and CDR2 SASEGT. The CDR3 DNA sequence: TGTGCCAGCAGTGATTGGCTCGGGACTCCACGTGAGACCCAGTACTTC. This codes for CASSDWLGTPRETQYF.

The V gene is TRBV4-1, the J gene TRBJ2-7; 7 positions match TRBD2. The germline V gene has CDR1 MGHRA and CDR2 YSYEKL. The length of the CDR3 is 15 residues. After removal of 0 bases from V and 2 bases from J, the junction contained 4 bases not matched to a gene. This CDR3 is CASSQDLGRAYEQYF. CDR3 in DNA: TGCGCCAGCAGCCAAGATCTAGGGAGGGCCTACGAGCAGTACTTC.

The chain carries TRBV30 and TRBJ1-1; 9 bases are a match to TRBD1. Germline V lookup: CDR1 GTSNPN, CDR2 SVGIG (reference sequence). V shed 2 bases, J shed 5 bases, and the junction held 9 bases outside the gene matches. There are 15 residues in the CDR3. In DNA form, the CDR3 reads TGTGCCTGGAGTTTACCCGGGACAGGGTTTACTGAAGCTTTCTTT. Encoded protein: CAWSLPGTGFTEAFF.

The CDR3 sequence is CATSDEAGHLNTEAFF. The CDR3 DNA reads as TGTGCCACCAGCGACGAAGCGGGACACTTGAACACTGAAGCTTTCTTT. This chain uses TRBV15 with TRBJ1-1; tentative D call: TRBD1 (6 bases). The CDR3 length is 16 residues. V lost 5 bases and J lost 0, with 16 bases in between. CDR1 is LNHNV, CDR2 YYDKDF, per germline (reference sequence). Using reference TRBV15 and TRBJ1-1 for the parts outside the CDR3, the full variable domain is DAMVIQNPRYQVTQFGKPVTLSCSQTLNHNVMYWYQQKSSQAPKLLFHYYDKDFNNEADTPDNFQSRRPNTSFCFLDIRSPGLGDTAMYLCATSDEAGHLNTEAFFGQGTRLTVV.

The rearrangement uses TRBV9 and TRBJ1-2; D not certain. The germline V gene encodes CDR1 SGDLS and CDR2 YYNGEE. This CDR3 has 15 amino acids. V lost 4 bases and J 2 bases, leaving 15 bases between the germline ends. The CDR3 is CASSFRSLANYGYTF. The CDR3 DNA sequence: TGTGCCAGCAGCTTCCGTTCCTTGGCAAACTATGGCTACACCTTC.

A word on this clone: At one boundary the junction diverges from the germline segment, which might be a read error. The chain employs TRBV7-9 and TRBJ1-5, with D tentatively TRBD1 (5 bases). CDR3 length equals 18 residues. CDR1 and CDR2 from the germline V gene are SEHNR and FQNEAQ (reference sequence). The CDR3 reads CSSSSPTDPAYSNQPQHF. CDR3 DNA sequence: TGTTCCAGCAGCTCTCCGACAGATCCGGCGTATAGCAATCAGCCCCAGCATTTT.